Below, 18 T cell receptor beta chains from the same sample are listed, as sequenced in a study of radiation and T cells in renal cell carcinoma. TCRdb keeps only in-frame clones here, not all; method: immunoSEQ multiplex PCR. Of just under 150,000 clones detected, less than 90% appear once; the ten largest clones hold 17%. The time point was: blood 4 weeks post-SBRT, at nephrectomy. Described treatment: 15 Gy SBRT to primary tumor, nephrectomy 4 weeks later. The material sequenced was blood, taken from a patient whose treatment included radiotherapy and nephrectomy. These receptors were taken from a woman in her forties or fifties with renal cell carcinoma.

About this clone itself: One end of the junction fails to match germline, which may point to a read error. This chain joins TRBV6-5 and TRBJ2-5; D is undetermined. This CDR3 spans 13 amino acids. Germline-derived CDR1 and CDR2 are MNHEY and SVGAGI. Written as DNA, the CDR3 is TGTGCCAGCAGTTTCAGACGGTTAGAGGCCCAGTACTTC. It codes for CASSFRRLEAQYF.

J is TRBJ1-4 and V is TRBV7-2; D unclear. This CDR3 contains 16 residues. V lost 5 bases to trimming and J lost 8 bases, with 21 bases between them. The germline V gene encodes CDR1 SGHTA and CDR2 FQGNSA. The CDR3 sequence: CASSQNGPGLREKLFF. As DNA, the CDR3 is TGTGCCAGCAGCCAAAATGGTCCCGGATTGCGGGAAAAACTGTTTTTT. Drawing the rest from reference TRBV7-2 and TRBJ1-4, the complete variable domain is GAGVSQSPSNKVTEKGKDVELRCDPISGHTALYWYRQSLGQGLEFLIYFQGNSAPDKSGLPSDRFSAERTGGSVSTLTIQRTQQEDSAVYLCASSQNGPGLREKLFFGSGTQLSVL.

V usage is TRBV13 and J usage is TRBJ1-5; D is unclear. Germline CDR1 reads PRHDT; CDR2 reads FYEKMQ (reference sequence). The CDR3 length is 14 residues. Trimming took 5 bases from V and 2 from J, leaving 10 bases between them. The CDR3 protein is CASSRRGGNQPQHF. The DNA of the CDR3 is TGTGCCAGCAGCAGACGGGGTGGCAATCAGCCCCAGCATTTT.

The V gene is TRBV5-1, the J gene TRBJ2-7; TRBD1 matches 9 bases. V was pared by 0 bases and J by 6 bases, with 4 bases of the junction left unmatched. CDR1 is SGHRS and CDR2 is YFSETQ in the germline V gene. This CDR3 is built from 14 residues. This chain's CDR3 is CASSLEQGAVEQYF. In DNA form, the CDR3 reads TGCGCCAGCAGCTTGGAACAGGGGGCCGTCGAGCAGTACTTC. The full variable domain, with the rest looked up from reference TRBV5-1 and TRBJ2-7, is KAGVTQTPRYLIKTRGQQVTLSCSPISGHRSVSWYQQTPGQGLQFLFEYFSETQRNKGNFPGRFSGRQFSNSRSEMNVSTLELGDSALYLCASSLEQGAVEQYFGPGTRLTVT.

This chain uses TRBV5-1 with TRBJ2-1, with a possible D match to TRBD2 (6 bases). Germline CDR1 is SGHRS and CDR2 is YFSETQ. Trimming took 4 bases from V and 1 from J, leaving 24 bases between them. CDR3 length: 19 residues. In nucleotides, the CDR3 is TGCGCCAGCAGCCCGGACTATGGCGGGATCCATAGGTCCTACAATGAGCAGTTCTTC. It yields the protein CASSPDYGGIHRSYNEQFF. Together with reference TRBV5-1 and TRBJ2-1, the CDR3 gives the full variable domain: KAGVTQTPRYLIKTRGQQVTLSCSPISGHRSVSWYQQTPGQGLQFLFEYFSETQRNKGNFPGRFSGRQFSNSRSEMNVSTLELGDSALYLCASSPDYGGIHRSYNEQFFGPGTRLTVL.

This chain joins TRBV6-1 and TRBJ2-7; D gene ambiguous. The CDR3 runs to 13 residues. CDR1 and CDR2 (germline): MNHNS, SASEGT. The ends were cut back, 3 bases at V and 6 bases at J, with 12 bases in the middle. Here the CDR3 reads CASSDRYSGEQYF. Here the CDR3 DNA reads TGTGCCAGCAGTGATCGCTATTCGGGCGAGCAGTACTTC.

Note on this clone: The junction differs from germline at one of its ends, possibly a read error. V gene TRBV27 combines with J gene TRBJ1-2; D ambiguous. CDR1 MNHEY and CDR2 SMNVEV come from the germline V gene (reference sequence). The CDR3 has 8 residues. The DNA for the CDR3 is TGTGCCAGCAGTGGGTCCGCCTTC. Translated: CASSGSAF.

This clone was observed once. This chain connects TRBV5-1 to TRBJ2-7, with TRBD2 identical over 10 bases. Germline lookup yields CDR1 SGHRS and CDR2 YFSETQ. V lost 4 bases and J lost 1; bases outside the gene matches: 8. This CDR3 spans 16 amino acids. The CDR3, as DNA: TGCGCCAGCAGCCCTATTTCTAGCGGGAGTTCCTACGAGCAGTACTTC. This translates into CASSPISSGSSYEQYF.

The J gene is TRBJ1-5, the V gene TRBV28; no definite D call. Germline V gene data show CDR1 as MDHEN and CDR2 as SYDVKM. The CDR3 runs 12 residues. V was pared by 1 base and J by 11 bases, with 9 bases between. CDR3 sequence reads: CASSLSLSAQHF. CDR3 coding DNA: TGTGCCAGCAGTTTATCTCTTTCAGCCCAGCATTTT.

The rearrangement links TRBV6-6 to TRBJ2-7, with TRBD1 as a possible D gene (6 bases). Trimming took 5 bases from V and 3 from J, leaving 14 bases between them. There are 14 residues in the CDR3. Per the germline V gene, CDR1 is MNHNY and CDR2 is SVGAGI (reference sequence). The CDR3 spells CASSVSGDGYEQYF. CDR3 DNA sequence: TGTGCCAGCAGTGTCTCAGGGGATGGCTACGAGCAGTACTTC.

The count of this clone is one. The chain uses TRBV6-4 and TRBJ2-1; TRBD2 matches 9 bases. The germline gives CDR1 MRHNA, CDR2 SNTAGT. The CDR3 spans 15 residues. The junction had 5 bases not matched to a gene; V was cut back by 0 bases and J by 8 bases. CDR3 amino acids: CASSDSAGGPDEQFF. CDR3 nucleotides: TGTGCCAGCAGTGACTCGGCGGGAGGGCCGGATGAGCAGTTCTTC.

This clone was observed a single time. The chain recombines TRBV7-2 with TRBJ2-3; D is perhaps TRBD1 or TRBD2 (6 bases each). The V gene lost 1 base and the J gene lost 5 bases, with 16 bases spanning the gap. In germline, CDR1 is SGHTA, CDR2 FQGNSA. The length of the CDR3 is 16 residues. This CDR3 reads CASSLGSGGAGDTQYF. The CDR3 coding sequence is TGTGCCAGCAGCTTAGGGTCCGGGGGCGCCGGAGATACGCAGTATTTT.

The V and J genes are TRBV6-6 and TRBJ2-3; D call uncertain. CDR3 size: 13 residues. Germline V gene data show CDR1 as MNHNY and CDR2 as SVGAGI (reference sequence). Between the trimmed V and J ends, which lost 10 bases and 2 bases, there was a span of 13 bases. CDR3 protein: CATRKQTTDTQYF. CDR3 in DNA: TGTGCCACCAGGAAGCAAACCACAGATACGCAGTATTTT.

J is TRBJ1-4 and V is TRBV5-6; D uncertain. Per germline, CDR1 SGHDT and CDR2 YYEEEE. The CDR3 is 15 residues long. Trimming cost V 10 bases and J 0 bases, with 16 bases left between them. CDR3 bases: TGTGCCGGATCCCCCTGGAGCGCAACTAATGAAAAACTGTTTTTT. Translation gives CAGSPWSATNEKLFF.

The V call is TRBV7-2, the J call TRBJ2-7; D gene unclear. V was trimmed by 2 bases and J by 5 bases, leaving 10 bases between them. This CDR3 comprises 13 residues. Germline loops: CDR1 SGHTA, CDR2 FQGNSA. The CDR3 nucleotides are TGTGCCAGCAGCTTACCCTCCAGGAACGAGCAGTACTTC. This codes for CASSLPSRNEQYF.

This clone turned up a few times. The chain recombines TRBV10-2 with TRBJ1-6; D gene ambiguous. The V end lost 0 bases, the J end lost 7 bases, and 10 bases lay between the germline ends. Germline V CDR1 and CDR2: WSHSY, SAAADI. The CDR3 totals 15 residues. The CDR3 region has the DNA TGCGCCAGCAGTGAGTCCGTCCGGGGAAATTCACCCCTCCACTTT. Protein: CASSESVRGNSPLHF.

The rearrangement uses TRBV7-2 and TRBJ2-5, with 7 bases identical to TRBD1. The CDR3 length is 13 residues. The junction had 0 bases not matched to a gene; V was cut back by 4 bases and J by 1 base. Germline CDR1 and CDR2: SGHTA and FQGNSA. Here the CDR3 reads CASSWDSQETQYF. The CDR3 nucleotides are TGTGCCAGCAGCTGGGACAGCCAAGAGACCCAGTACTTC.

The CDR3 coding sequence is TGTGCCAGCAGCTTGGAGGAGGGGACAGGGGGCGTGTTAGAGACCCAGTACTTC. It yields the protein CASSLEEGTGGVLETQYF. This chain uses TRBV5-5 with TRBJ2-5, with 12 nucleotides matching TRBD1. The CDR3 has 18 residues. Germline assignment: CDR1 SGHKS and CDR2 YYEKEE (reference sequence). V gave up 0 bases and J gave up 4 bases; unmatched junction bases: 10.